Below, one T cell receptor beta chain is given with its context. Using immunoSEQ multiplex PCR, the repertoire was profiled, and TCRdb retains in-frame clones only, with some absent. The table records 200,000 to 300,000 clones, 85% to 90% of them present only once. The CDR3 consists of 18 residues. After removal of 8 bases from V and 0 bases from J, the junction contained 14 bases not matched to a gene. The germline gives CDR1 MNHEY, CDR2 SVGEGT. The sample originates from a study of blood T cell repertoires in COVID-19. The material sequenced was peripheral blood. This receptor was obtained from a woman aged 35 to 49 who had recovered from COVID-19. This chain uses TRBV6-2 or TRBV6-3 with TRBJ2-4, with 9 bases fitting TRBD2. CDR3: CASRLSGSGPLAKNIQYF. The DNA for the CDR3 is TGTGCCAGCCGCCTTAGCGGGAGTGGGCCGCTAGCCAAAAACATTCAGTACTTC.